These 16 T cell receptor beta chains were sequenced from one sample in a study of T cell responses to AZD1222 COVID-19 vaccine. Only in-frame clones appear in the TCRdb table, and some are missing; sequencing was by immunoSEQ multiplex PCR. Of some 69,000 clones in the sample, approximately 85% were seen once. The sequencing used peripheral blood, collected on day 0 of AZD1222 vaccination. All receptors derive from an adult in good health.

V is TRBV5-1 and J is TRBJ1-5; no clear D. CDR1 and CDR2 (germline): SGHRS, YFSETQ. Trimming left V 6 bases short and J 1 base short, with 14 bases between. The CDR3 loop spans 15 amino acids. The CDR3 region has the DNA TGCGCCAGCAAAAGGGATACCGCGAGCAATCAGCCCCAGCATTTT. It yields the protein CASKRDTASNQPQHF.

The CDR3 DNA reads as TGTGCCACCAGTGATTTCGGGACAGGGGATAGGAGCTCCTACAATGAGCAGTTCTTC. Protein: CATSDFGTGDRSSYNEQFF. The chain uses TRBV24-1 and TRBJ2-1; TRBD1 agrees at 10 bases. With 1 base clipped from V and 0 bases from J, the junction kept 8 bases outside the gene matches. Germline lookup yields CDR1 KGHDR and CDR2 SFDVKD. This CDR3 region has 19 residues.

V and J are TRBV19 and TRBJ2-7, with TRBD1 matching 7 bases. V gave up 5 bases and J gave up 3 bases; unmatched junction bases: 19. Germline values: CDR1 LNHDA, CDR2 SQIVND (reference sequence). The length of the CDR3 is 18 residues. CDR3 amino acids: CASSPAKNRGRFYYEQYF. The CDR3 DNA reads TGTGCCAGTAGTCCAGCGAAGAACAGGGGTCGATTTTACTACGAGCAGTACTTC.

The J gene is TRBJ1-2, the V gene TRBV4-2; 7 nucleotides line up with TRBD1. This CDR3 is built from 14 residues. Germline CDR1 and CDR2: LGHNA and YNFKEQ. Germline trimming cut 4 bases from V and 3 bases from J; bases unmatched to any gene: 5. CDR3 residues: CASSRQGQDYGYTF. In nucleotides, the CDR3 is TGTGCCAGCAGCCGACAGGGTCAGGACTATGGCTACACCTTC.

This rearrangement joins TRBV4-2 to TRBJ1-4; unclear D gene. The CDR3 runs 16 residues. The germline V gene encodes CDR1 LGHNA and CDR2 YNFKEQ. Trimming stripped 1 base from V and 8 bases from J, with 17 bases between. CDR3 protein: CASSQVLRGKQEKLFF. The CDR3, as DNA: TGTGCCAGCAGCCAAGTCCTGAGAGGAAAACAGGAAAAACTGTTTTTT.

This chain joins TRBV12-3 or TRBV12-4 and TRBJ1-2; unclear D gene. V lost 5 bases, J lost 4 bases, and 11 bases lay in between. The CDR3 has 13 amino acids. CDR3 residues: CASSLRARYGYTF. As DNA, the CDR3 is TGTGCCAGCAGTCTGCGGGCCCGCTATGGCTACACCTTC.

V gene TRBV18 combines with J gene TRBJ2-1; tentative D call: TRBD1 (5 bases). The CDR3 runs to 15 residues. Trimming took 0 bases from V and 4 from J, leaving 10 bases between them. The germline CDR1 and CDR2 sequences are KGHSH and LQKENI. The CDR3 loop reads CASSPPGRVYNEQFF. The CDR3 DNA sequence: TGTGCCAGCTCACCACCGGGCAGGGTATACAATGAGCAGTTCTTC.

The chain links TRBV29-1 to TRBJ1-1; 8 bases fit TRBD1. V lost 0 bases and J lost 10; bases outside the gene matches: 4. The CDR3 is made up of 12 amino acids. CDR1 is SQVTM and CDR2 is ANQGSEA in the germline V gene. The CDR3 region is CSVEEGGQGAFF. In DNA form, the CDR3 reads TGCAGCGTTGAAGAGGGTGGACAGGGAGCTTTCTTT.

This clone was observed once. The chain carries TRBV5-4 and TRBJ2-1; 7 nucleotides agree with TRBD2. Germline CDR1 is SGHNT and CDR2 is YYREEE (reference sequence). This CDR3 is built from 16 residues. The J segment lost 9 bases and the V segment lost 0 bases, leaving 12 bases of the junction unmatched. CDR3 sequence reads: CASSLAGSGPGGEQFF. The CDR3 bases are TGTGCCAGCAGCTTGGCCGGCTCGGGTCCGGGGGGTGAGCAGTTCTTC.

The chain links TRBV21-1 to TRBJ2-1; TRBD1 reflects the table's D call only, with no check against the DNA. TRBV21-1 counts as a pseudogene. The CDR3 is 20 amino acids. This CDR3 reads CASSKERRTGEDGSYNEQFF. DNA of the CDR3: TGTGCCAGCAGCAAAGAGAGAAGGACAGGGGAGGATGGGTCCTACAATGAGCAGTTCTTC.

The chain is built from TRBV5-6 and TRBJ2-5, with 13 bases aligning to TRBD2. CDR3 size: 13 residues. J gave up 9 bases and V 3 bases, and 2 bases lay outside the gene matches. In germline, CDR1 is SGHDT, CDR2 YYEEEE. CDR3 nucleotides: TGTGCCAGCAGCTCAGGACTAGCGGGGGCCCAGTACTTC. Protein product: CASSSGLAGAQYF.

The chain links TRBV6-5 to TRBJ2-5; D may be TRBD2 (6 bases). Germline CDR1 is MNHEY and CDR2 is SVGAGI. Trimming pared 2 bases from V and 2 bases from J, leaving 6 bases between. CDR3 length equals 13 residues. The DNA for the CDR3 is TGTGCCAGCAGTTACGGACTACAAGAGACCCAGTACTTC. It is translated as CASSYGLQETQYF.

This clone was seen just once. The CDR3 loop reads CASSLGTSGGNTIYF. DNA of the CDR3: TGTGCCAGCAGTTTAGGGACATCGGGTGGAAACACCATATATTTT. The chain employs TRBV27 and TRBJ1-3, with TRBD1 as a possible D gene (6 bases). Germline CDR1 is MNHEY and CDR2 is SMNVEV (reference sequence). The length of the CDR3 is 15 residues. V lost 2 bases to trimming and J lost 3 bases, with 11 bases between them.

The table lists this clone with a few counts. The chain joins TRBV30 to TRBJ1-6; a weak D match, TRBD1 (6 bases). The V and J ends lost 8 bases and 7 bases respectively, with 15 bases between them. The CDR3 has 13 residues. Germline assignment: CDR1 GTSNPN and CDR2 SVGIG (reference sequence). The CDR3 loop is CAAGAGVNSPLHF. For the CDR3, the DNA is TGTGCCGCGGGGGCAGGCGTAAATTCACCCCTCCACTTT.

This clone was counted a single time. V is TRBV5-1 and J is TRBJ1-2; maybe TRBD1 (6 bases). V lost 0 bases and J 8 bases, leaving 11 bases between the germline ends. The CDR3 runs 13 residues. Germline assignment: CDR1 SGHRS and CDR2 YFSETQ. CDR3 nucleotide sequence: TGCGCCAGCAGCTTGGGCGGGACACGGGGCTACACCTTC. Translating it yields CASSLGGTRGYTF.

This clone was picked up a small number of times. The chain employs TRBV28 and TRBJ1-1; D is perhaps TRBD1 (5 bases). CDR1 is MDHEN and CDR2 is SYDVKM in the germline V gene. Trimming shortened V by 0 bases and J by 1 base, and 6 bases separated the two germline ends. CDR3 length equals 14 residues. CDR3 nucleotides: TGTGCCAGCAGTTTATGGGGGGGGAACACTGAAGCTTTCTTT. Translated, it gives CASSLWGGNTEAFF.